This T cell receptor beta chain was recorded in a study of OX40 agonist ivuxolimab in advanced cancers. For the study in its entirety: Ivuxolimab, which targeted the costimulatory receptor OX40 (CD134), was an agonistic, fully human IgG2 monoclonal antibody. Of the roughly 53 patients in dose escalation, about 20 had hepatocellular carcinoma, about 15 had melanoma, 9 had renal cell carcinoma and 9 had head and neck cancer. Peripheral TCRbeta sequencing aimed to test whether ivuxolimab altered TCR sequence diversity and caused clonal T-cell expansion. The paper describes the monotherapy dose-escalation part (N ≈ 52 patients) of the phase I trial of ivuxolimab. Patients were allowed to have had prior anti-PD-1, anti-PD-L1 or anti-CTLA-4 therapy, and approximately 40% of the dose-escalation patients had previously received checkpoint inhibitors. Partial responses occurred in three dose-escalation patients: two with cutaneous melanoma and one with hepatocellular carcinoma. In the dose-escalation cohort, 82.7% of patients were male, and the mean age was 60 years with a range of roughly 20 to 79. Intravenous ivuxolimab was administered to patients every 2 weeks at six dose levels: 0.01, 0.1, 0.3, 1.5, 3 and 10 mg/kg.

A remark on this clone: What antigen it recognizes has not been identified. No per-base quality is available; no much larger clone lies one base away.

CDR1 and CDR2 are read off the germline V gene as SNHLY and FYNNEI. CDR3 length: 14 amino acids, cysteine to phenylalanine. Only the CDR3 portion is preserved as DNA: 42 bases, with reading frame beginning at the first base. A distance of 14 bases separates the germline ends of V and J, which lose 7 bases and 1 base respectively. The trial excluded patients who had a history of autoimmune disease or who were on systemic immunosuppression. Peripheral blood for TCR sequencing was collected from all dose cohorts at baseline, on cycle 4 day 1, and on cycle 7 day 1. Samples came from an open-label, multicenter, first-in-human phase I dose-escalation trial of ivuxolimab. The trial enrolled adults with locally advanced or metastatic head and neck squamous cell, hepatocellular, melanoma or renal cell carcinoma. Before TCR sequencing, CD4+ T cells and CD8+ T cells from peripheral blood were sorted into separate populations.

For sequencing of the TCRbeta CDR3 region, genomic DNA was extracted from the sorted cells. TCRbeta CDR3 regions were sequenced using the immunoSEQ Assay. TCRdb's version of the immuneACCESS table is confined to in-frame rearrangements and falls short of the full clone set. An unresolved V gene accounts for under half of the shortfall where checked; the remainder is of unknown origin. The sample table shows 95,000 or so clones, and around 82% are seen once. 3% to 4% of the sample comes from the top ten. Broader findings and caveats from the paper: At doses from 0.1 to 3.0 mg/kg, clonal expansion was seen in both CD4+ and CD8+ blood T cells between baseline and week 6. Which antigens the clonally expanded peripheral T cells were specific for was not determined. Low levels of normalized T-cell clonal expansion were also seen in some nonresponding patients. After ivuxolimab, more expanded clones were found on average in CD8+ T cells than in CD4+ T cells. In the 0.1-3.0 mg/kg groups, partial responders had among the lowest normalized peripheral clonal expansion, particularly in CD8+ T cells.

Here the chain combines TRBV2 and TRBJ2-7; the D assignment is uncertain and may be TRBD1 or TRBD2, with 6 bases supporting each. This sample comprised CD4+ or CD8+ T cells sorted from blood, obtained in a trial of the OX40 agonist ivuxolimab. This TCR was recovered from an adult with an advanced solid tumor such as melanoma, head and neck, liver or kidney cancer. At the DNA level, the sequence is TGTGCCAGCATGACAAGGGGGGCATCCTACGAGCAGTACTTC. This translates into CASMTRGASYEQYF.